A single sample is the source of the 24 T cell receptor beta chains below, sequenced in a study of beta chain features in type 1 diabetes (dated 2018 in TCRdb). The library was generated by the immunoSEQ multiplex PCR assay. The entire isolated RNA was reverse transcribed using the High Capacity cDNA Reverse Transcription Kit, and thus expressed TCRB transcripts were sequenced. TCRdb carries this immuneACCESS record with in-frame sequences only. Its versions omit some clonotypes, under half of them owing to an unresolved V gene in the studies checked, with the rest unexplained. The sample data list almost 250,000 clones, and over 12% of these were observed just once. The top ten clones comprise around 0.026% of the sample. The sequencing input was naive CD4+ T cells from blood. Taken with the paper, the label for cell subset or site translates to: true naive CD4+ T cells. The receptors come from a woman aged 35 to 49 in good health.

The CDR3 nucleotides are TGCGCCAGCAGCCAGGAAGGGGGCAGGTCCAACTATGGCTACACCTTC. Protein product: CASSQEGGRSNYGYTF. The genes are TRBV4-3 and TRBJ1-2; TRBD1 matches 7 bases. Trimming took 3 bases from V and 2 from J; bases not matched to a gene: 9. The germline V gene encodes CDR1 LGHNA and CDR2 YSLEER. This CDR3 comprises 16 residues.

The rearrangement uses TRBV6-5 and TRBJ1-1; TRBD1 might be the D (6 bases). This CDR3 spans 14 amino acids. V was pared by 0 bases and J by 6 bases, with 11 bases between. Germline assignment: CDR1 MNHEY and CDR2 SVGAGI. CDR3 residues: CASSYSWGQAEAFF. Here the CDR3 DNA reads TGTGCCAGCAGTTACTCTTGGGGGCAAGCTGAAGCTTTCTTT.

This rearrangement joins TRBV7-2 to TRBJ2-3, with D possibly matching TRBD1 (6 bases). This CDR3 has 15 amino acids. The germline gives CDR1 SGHTA, CDR2 FQGNSA. The germline V and J ends were trimmed by 3 bases and 2 bases, with 12 bases remaining between them. The CDR3 DNA is TGTGCCAGCAGCTTTGTGGACAGATCCACAGATACGCAGTATTTT. This encodes CASSFVDRSTDTQYF. The full variable domain, completed using reference TRBV7-2 and TRBJ2-3, is GAGVSQSPSNKVTEKGKDVELRCDPISGHTALYWYRQSLGQGLEFLIYFQGNSAPDKSGLPSDRFSAERTGGSVSTLTIQRTQQEDSAVYLCASSFVDRSTDTQYFGPGTRLTVL.

This clone has only a few counts. This chain joins TRBV10-3 and TRBJ2-1, with D maybe TRBD1 (5 bases). This CDR3 is built from 13 residues. CDR1 and CDR2 (germline): ENHRY, SYGVKD. Trimming cost V 5 bases and J 9 bases, with 14 bases left between them. The DNA of the CDR3 is TGTGCCATCAGTACAGGAACCTTAGGTGAGCAGTTCTTC. Its translation: CAISTGTLGEQFF.

The rearrangement joins TRBV19 to TRBJ1-4, with TRBD1 as a possible D gene (5 bases). Germline V CDR1 and CDR2: LNHDA, SQIVND (reference sequence). The V end lost 7 bases, the J end lost 8 bases, and 11 bases lay between the germline ends. The CDR3 consists of 12 residues. The CDR3 loop is CASTSYREKLFF. The CDR3 nucleotides read TGTGCCAGTACGAGCTACAGGGAAAAACTGTTTTTT.

This clone turned up a few times. The rearrangement links TRBV18 to TRBJ2-1, with 11 bases identical to TRBD2. Germline trimming cut 0 bases from V and 3 bases from J; bases unmatched to any gene: 1. Looked up from germline, CDR1 is KGHSH and CDR2 is LQKENI. The CDR3 totals 16 residues. The CDR3 region has the DNA TGTGCCAGCTCACCACCGGGGACTAGCGGCTACAATGAGCAGTTCTTC. It translates to CASSPPGTSGYNEQFF.

This clone was seen a few times. This rearrangement joins TRBV19 to TRBJ1-2; D call uncertain. V gave up 3 bases and J gave up 4 bases, with 6 bases separating them. Germline values: CDR1 LNHDA, CDR2 SQIVND (reference sequence). This CDR3 has 12 amino acids. The CDR3 DNA follows: TGTGCCAGTAGTATCGAGAGCTATGGCTACACCTTC. It specifies CASSIESYGYTF.

The rearrangement links TRBV27 to TRBJ1-6; TRBD1 is a possible D gene (6 bases). The CDR3 has 14 amino acids. Germline loops: CDR1 MNHEY, CDR2 SMNVEV (reference sequence). V was pared by 2 bases and J by 6 bases, with 8 bases between. The CDR3 reads CASSLAGANSPLHF. DNA of the CDR3: TGTGCCAGCAGTTTAGCAGGGGCTAATTCACCCCTCCACTTT.

This clone was detected only a few times. The chain is built from TRBV9 and TRBJ2-1, with D possibly being TRBD2 (5 bases). Germline CDR1 and CDR2: SGDLS and YYNGEE. This CDR3 region has 14 residues. The germline V and J ends were trimmed by 0 bases and 6 bases, with 10 bases remaining between them. CDR3: CASSVETRGNEQFF. The DNA for the CDR3 is TGTGCCAGCAGCGTAGAAACCCGGGGCAATGAGCAGTTCTTC.

This chain links TRBV5-4 with TRBJ1-1; the match to TRBD1 covers 9 bases. The junction had 6 bases not matched to a gene; V was cut back by 3 bases and J by 0 bases. CDR3 size: 16 residues. The germline CDR1 and CDR2 sequences are SGHNT and YYREEE (reference sequence). The CDR3 bases are TGTGCCAGCAGCTCACCGGGACAGGGCCTGAACACTGAAGCTTTCTTT. It translates to CASSSPGQGLNTEAFF.

This clone was recorded a few times. V and J are TRBV18 and TRBJ2-3, with D tentatively TRBD2 (5 bases). Germline CDR1 and CDR2: KGHSH and LQKENI. Trimming took off 7 bases at V and 6 bases at J, with 8 bases between the two ends. The CDR3 covers 11 residues. The chain's CDR3 is CASLTGDTQYF. Here the CDR3 DNA reads TGTGCCAGCTTAACGGGGGATACGCAGTATTTT.

The gene calls are TRBV4-1 and TRBJ1-4, with D unresolved. Germline V gene sequence: CDR1 MGHRA, CDR2 YSYEKL. The CDR3 sequence is 16 residues long. V lost 3 bases and J 6 bases, leaving 17 bases between the germline ends. The CDR3 sequence is CASSQEGWEVDEKLFF. The DNA of the CDR3 is TGCGCCAGCAGCCAGGAAGGGTGGGAGGTAGATGAAAAACTGTTTTTT.

The chain links TRBV19 to TRBJ2-7; D gene ambiguous. Germline CDR1 is LNHDA and CDR2 is SQIVND (reference sequence). V was clipped by 4 bases and J by 3 bases, with 4 bases between them. The CDR3 sequence is 11 residues long. The CDR3 region is CASSTNYEQYF. The CDR3 DNA is TGTGCCAGTAGTACTAACTACGAGCAGTACTTC.

The rearrangement uses TRBV6-5 and TRBJ2-5, with TRBD1 identical over 7 bases. This CDR3 is 15 amino acids long. Germline trimming cut 4 bases from V and 2 bases from J; bases unmatched to any gene: 7. Per germline, CDR1 MNHEY and CDR2 SVGAGI. As DNA, the CDR3 is TGTGCCAGCAGTTCTAGGACAGGCGTACAAGAGACCCAGTACTTC. Amino acid sequence: CASSSRTGVQETQYF.

This clone was seen many times. V and J are TRBV23-1 and TRBJ2-7; D remains unclear. TRBV23-1 qualifies as an ORF whose function is uncertain. The CDR3 spans 11 residues. The V and J ends lost 3 bases and 9 bases respectively, with 9 bases between them. This CDR3 reads CASSHRVRQYF. CDR3 nucleotide sequence: TGCGCCAGCAGTCACCGGGTCCGGCAGTACTTC.

The table lists this clone with a few counts. V is TRBV7-2 and J is TRBJ1-1; no firm D call. Germline CDR1 reads SGHTA; CDR2 reads FQGNSA. The CDR3 contains 15 residues. Trimming shortened V by 1 base and J by 5 bases, and 14 bases separated the two germline ends. CDR3 DNA: TGTGCCAGCAGCTTAGTTTGGACTGAGAGGACTGAAGCTTTCTTT. Translated, it gives CASSLVWTERTEAFF.

This clone came up a few times. The V and J genes are TRBV5-1 and TRBJ2-3; TRBD2 matches 9 bases. From germline, CDR1 is SGHRS and CDR2 YFSETQ. The CDR3 sequence is 15 residues long. The junction had 3 bases not matched to a gene; V was cut back by 0 bases and J by 4 bases. The CDR3 loop reads CASSLGGTSPDTQYF. Here the CDR3 DNA reads TGCGCCAGCAGCTTGGGGGGGACTAGCCCAGATACGCAGTATTTT.

The chain has TRBV28 and TRBJ2-2; D remains ambiguous. The CDR3 consists of 15 residues. The germline gives CDR1 MDHEN, CDR2 SYDVKM. The germline V and J ends were trimmed by 6 bases and 4 bases, with 15 bases remaining between them. CDR3 nucleotide sequence: TGTGCCAGCAGCCCGTTCCCAGGATCCACCGGGGAGCTGTTTTTT. Residues: CASSPFPGSTGELFF.

This clone was detected only a few times. The CDR3 loop reads CASRAEQGTSPLHF. The DNA for the CDR3 is TGTGCCAGCAGGGCGGAACAGGGTACTTCACCCCTCCACTTT. The chain combines TRBV6-4 with TRBJ1-6, with D perhaps TRBD1 (6 bases). This CDR3 region has 14 residues. The germline V and J ends were trimmed by 6 bases and 9 bases, with 15 bases remaining between them. Germline loops: CDR1 MRHNA, CDR2 SNTAGT.

The chain joins TRBV5-1 to TRBJ1-1; D perhaps matches TRBD1 (6 bases). In germline, CDR1 is SGHRS, CDR2 YFSETQ. The CDR3 spans 14 residues. The ends were cut back, 3 bases at V and 3 bases at J, with 12 bases in the middle. As DNA, the CDR3 is TGCGCCAGCAGCTCACAGGGATGGGACACTGAAGCTTTCTTT. Translating gives CASSSQGWDTEAFF.

This clone was picked up a small number of times. The chain has TRBV5-4 and TRBJ1-4, with TRBD1 as a possible D gene (6 bases). V dropped 4 bases and J dropped 0 bases, with 10 bases sitting between them. CDR3 size: 15 residues. In germline, CDR1 is SGHNT, CDR2 YYREEE (reference sequence). The CDR3 region has the DNA TGTGCCAGCAGCATGGAGGGGGCAACTAATGAAAAACTGTTTTTT. It yields the protein CASSMEGATNEKLFF.

This clone has only a few counts. The gene calls are TRBV7-8 and TRBJ2-7, with 8 bases matching TRBD1. J gave up 3 bases and V 2 bases, and 6 bases lay outside the gene matches. This CDR3 contains 15 residues. The germline gives CDR1 SGHVS, CDR2 FQNEAQ. CDR3 region: CASSLSQGANYEQYF. CDR3 nucleotides: TGTGCCAGCAGCTTAAGCCAGGGGGCAAACTACGAGCAGTACTTC.

The chain uses TRBV5-1 and TRBJ2-5; D might be TRBD1 (6 bases). This CDR3 spans 14 amino acids. Germline V gives CDR1 SGHRS, CDR2 YFSETQ. Trimming removed 5 bases at V and 4 bases at J, with 15 bases between. In DNA, the CDR3 is TGCGCCAGCAGGCGTGTTGCAGGGGTAGAGACCCAGTACTTC. It encodes CASRRVAGVETQYF.

This clone has only a few counts. The CDR3: CASGSGTGESPLHF. CDR3 in DNA: TGCGCCAGCGGCTCCGGGACAGGGGAATCACCCCTCCACTTT. V gene TRBV5-1 combines with J gene TRBJ1-6; TRBD1 matches 10 bases. The CDR3 extends over 14 amino acids. Germline CDR1 is SGHRS and CDR2 is YFSETQ. The V segment lost 7 bases and the J segment 10 bases; nucleotides outside the gene matches: 8.